This T cell receptor (beta chain) stems from a study of T-cell memory formation after mild COVID-19. This clonotype has a handful of counts. What it recognizes is unknown. cDNA libraries for TCR alpha and TCR beta, carrying sample barcodes and UMIs, came from 5'RACE with constant-segment primers. TCRdb reprocessed the 5' RACE reads via MiXCR and lists one record per CDR3 protein. Found here are roughly 300,000 distinct CDR3 sequences, 8.2% of them singletons; the top ten hold approximately 23%. Deletions cut 6 bases from V and 9 bases from J, with 12 bases between. This CDR3 is built from 12 residues. From germline, CDR1 is MNHEY and CDR2 SVGEGT. Overall study findings and caveats: Day 37-peaking second-wave clones had unconfirmed SARS-CoV-2 specificity. CD4+ clones that contracted lay mainly in CM and EM; CD8+ ones lay in EMRA.

The rearrangement joins TRBV6-2 or TRBV6-3 to TRBJ1-5; a weak D match, TRBD1 (6 bases). Source material: PBMCs or a T cell subset sorted from them (not recorded which). The TCR was taken from a man between 18 and 29 years old who had mild COVID-19 (a few samples of this study predate the infection). Cell type and time point are not known. The CDR3 bases are TGTGCCAGCAGCCCACAGGGTCGGCCCCAGCATTTT. It encodes CASSPQGRPQHF.